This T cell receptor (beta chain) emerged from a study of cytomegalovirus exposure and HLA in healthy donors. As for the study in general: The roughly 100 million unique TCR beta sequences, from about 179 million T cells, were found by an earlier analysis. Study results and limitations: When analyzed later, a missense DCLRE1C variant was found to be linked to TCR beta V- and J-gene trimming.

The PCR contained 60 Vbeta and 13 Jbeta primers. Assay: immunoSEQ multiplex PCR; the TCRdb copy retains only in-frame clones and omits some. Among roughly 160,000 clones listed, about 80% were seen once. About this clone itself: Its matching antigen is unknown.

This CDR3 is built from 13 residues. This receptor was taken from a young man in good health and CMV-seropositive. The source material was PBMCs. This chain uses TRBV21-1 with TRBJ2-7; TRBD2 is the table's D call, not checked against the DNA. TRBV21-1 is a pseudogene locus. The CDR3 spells CASSKGGGSEQYF. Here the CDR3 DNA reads TGTGCCAGCAGCAAGGGAGGCGGTAGCGAGCAGTACTTC.